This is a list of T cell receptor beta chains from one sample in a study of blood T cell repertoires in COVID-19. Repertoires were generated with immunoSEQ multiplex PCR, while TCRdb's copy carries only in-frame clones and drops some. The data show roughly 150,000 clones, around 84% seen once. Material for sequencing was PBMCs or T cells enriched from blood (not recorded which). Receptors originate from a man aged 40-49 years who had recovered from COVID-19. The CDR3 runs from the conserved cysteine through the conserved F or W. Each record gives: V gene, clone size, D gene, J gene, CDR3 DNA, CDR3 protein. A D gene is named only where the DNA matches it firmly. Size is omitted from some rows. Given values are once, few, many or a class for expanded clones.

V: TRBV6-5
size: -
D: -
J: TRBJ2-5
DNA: TGTGCCACCATCCTCCGACTGGTACAAGAGACCCAGTACTTC
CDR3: CATILRLVQETQYF

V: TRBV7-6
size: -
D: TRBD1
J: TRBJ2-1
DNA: TGTGCCAGCAGCGACAGACAGGGTCATTACAATGAGCAGTTCTTC
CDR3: CASSDRQGHYNEQFF

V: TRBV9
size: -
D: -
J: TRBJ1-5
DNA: TGTGCCAGCAGCGTGGACAGTTCCGGTCAGCCCCAGCATTTT
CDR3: CASSVDSSGQPQHF

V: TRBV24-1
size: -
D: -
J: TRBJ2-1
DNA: TGTGCCACCAGCCTCCCCGGCGGTTCCTACAATGAGCAGTTCTTC
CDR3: CATSLPGGSYNEQFF

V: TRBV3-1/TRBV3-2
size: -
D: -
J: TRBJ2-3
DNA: TGTGCCAGCAGCTATGTCGCGGCCAACGAGGATACGCAGTATTTT
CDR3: CASSYVAANEDTQYF

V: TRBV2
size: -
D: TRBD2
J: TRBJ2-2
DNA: TGTGCCAGCAGTTCTGGACTAGCCGGGACCGGGGAGCTGTTTTTT
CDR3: CASSSGLAGTGELFF

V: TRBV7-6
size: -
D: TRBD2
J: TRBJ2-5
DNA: TGTGCCAGCAGCCGACTAGCGGGGGGGGAAGAGACCCAGTACTTC
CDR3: CASSRLAGGEETQYF

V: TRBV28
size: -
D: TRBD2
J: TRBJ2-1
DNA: TGTGCCAGCATTTCGACTAGCGGGACCTACAATGAGCAGTTCTTC
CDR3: CASISTSGTYNEQFF

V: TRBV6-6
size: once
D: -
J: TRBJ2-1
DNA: TGTGCCAGCACCCCGGCTGGCGGCTATGAGCAGTTCTTC
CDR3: CASTPAGGYEQFF

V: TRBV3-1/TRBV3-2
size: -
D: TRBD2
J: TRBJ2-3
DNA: TGTGCCAGCAGCTCCGGGACTAGCGGTGATACGCAGTATTTT
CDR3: CASSSGTSGDTQYF

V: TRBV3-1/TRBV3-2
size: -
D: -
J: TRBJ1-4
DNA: TGTGCCAGCAGCCCTCGGGGTAATGAAAAACTGTTTTTT
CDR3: CASSPRGNEKLFF